The 10 T cell receptor beta chains reported below all come from one sample, sequenced in a study of cytomegalovirus exposure and HLA in healthy donors. The PCR made use of 60 Vbeta and 13 Jbeta primers. TCRdb's table, derived via immunoSEQ multiplex PCR, lists solely in-frame clones and lacks some. The sample includes 99,000 or so clones, roughly 15% of them seen just once. Material for sequencing was PBMCs. These receptors all stem from a female donor in good health and CMV-seronegative.

This clone was counted between two and nine times. The chain carries TRBV18 and TRBJ2-7; D remains ambiguous. The ends were cut back, 3 bases at V and 1 base at J, with 13 bases in the middle. The length of the CDR3 is 15 residues. The V gene's germline CDR1 is KGHSH and CDR2 LQKENI. CDR3 coding DNA: TGTGCCAGCTCACCTTTGCAGGCCTCTTCCTACGAGCAGTACTTC. Translation gives CASSPLQASSYEQYF.

This clone was counted only a few times. The chain uses TRBV7-9 and TRBJ1-3; D remains unclear. The germline V gene has CDR1 SEHNR and CDR2 FQNEAQ (reference sequence). Trimming left V 1 base short and J 4 bases short, with 8 bases between. The CDR3 has 14 amino acids. Written as DNA, the CDR3 is TGTGCCAGCAGCTTAGGGAGGCACGGAAACACCATATATTTT. Its protein is CASSLGRHGNTIYF.

This chain joins TRBV7-9 and TRBJ2-7; D not resolved. The ends were cut back, 5 bases at V and 4 bases at J, with 6 bases in the middle. Germline V gene lookup returns CDR1 SEHNR and CDR2 FQNEAQ (reference sequence). CDR3 length: 11 residues. CDR3 sequence reads: CASSPQYEQYF. CDR3 DNA: TGTGCCAGCAGCCCCCAATACGAGCAGTACTTC.

This clone has only a few counts. The chain is built from TRBV19 and TRBJ1-5; no firm D call. The germline gives CDR1 LNHDA, CDR2 SQIVND (reference sequence). The length of the CDR3 is 16 residues. V was clipped by 1 base and J by 0 bases, with 10 bases between them. CDR3 nucleotide sequence: TGTGCCAGTAGTATAGTGGGAGTAAATAGCAATCAGCCCCAGCATTTT. The encoded protein is CASSIVGVNSNQPQHF.

This clone was counted a few times. The chain joins TRBV6-7 to TRBJ1-6, with 8 nucleotides matching TRBD1. TRBV6-7 falls under the ORF class, with uncertain function. CDR3 length equals 16 residues. Unmatched junction bases numbered 11, after V lost 5 bases and J lost 8 bases. The CDR3 here is CASSIRTGIFDSPLHF. As DNA, the CDR3 is TGTGCCAGCAGTATCCGGACAGGGATTTTCGATTCACCCCTCCACTTT.

This rearrangement joins TRBV7-9 to TRBJ1-1; D remains ambiguous. CDR1 is SEHNR, CDR2 FQNEAQ, per germline (reference sequence). The CDR3 covers 13 residues. Trimming left V 0 bases short and J 12 bases short, with 14 bases between. CDR3: CASSLAGSSASFF. CDR3 DNA: TGTGCCAGCAGCTTAGCGGGCTCCTCGGCTTCTTTCTTT.

As to this clone: A read error may account for a junction end that differs from germline. The J gene is TRBJ1-1, the V gene TRBV7-7; no firm D call. Germline assignment: CDR1 SSHAT and CDR2 FNYEAQ (reference sequence). The CDR3 is made up of 13 amino acids. The CDR3 DNA is TGTGCTAGCAGCTTATCGACGGGCACTGAAGCTTTCTTT. Amino acid sequence: CASSLSTGTEAFF. The whole variable domain, remainder taken from reference TRBV7-7 and TRBJ1-1, is GAGVSQSPRYKVTKRGQDVTLRCDPISSHATLYWYQQALGQGPEFLTYFNYEAQPDKSGLPSDRFSAERPEGSISTLTIQRTEQRDSAMYRCASSLSTGTEAFFGQGTRLTVV.

This chain links TRBV29-1 with TRBJ1-1, with 7 positions matching TRBD1. CDR3 size: 12 residues. Germline assignment: CDR1 SQVTM and CDR2 ANQGSEA. V lost 4 bases, J lost 5 bases, and 4 bases stayed unmatched. CDR3 sequence (DNA): TGCAGCGTTGCCGCAGGGGGGACTGAAGCTTTCTTT. Its translation is CSVAAGGTEAFF.

The chain carries TRBV5-1 and TRBJ2-7; D is uncertain. Germline V gene sequence: CDR1 SGHRS, CDR2 YFSETQ. The CDR3 length is 15 residues. V was shortened by 4 bases and J by 0 bases, with 14 bases between the two germline ends. Written as DNA, the CDR3 is TGCGCCAGCAGCCCTTTGCCGGGTAACTCCTACGAGCAGTACTTC. Encoded protein: CASSPLPGNSYEQYF.

CDR3 DNA: TGTGCCAGCAGGACCCCCGGGACAGGGAACTATGGCTACACCTTC. Protein product: CASRTPGTGNYGYTF. The chain is built from TRBV6-5 and TRBJ1-2; TRBD1 matches 9 bases. With 6 bases clipped from V and 2 bases from J, the junction kept 7 bases outside the gene matches. Germline CDR1 and CDR2: MNHEY and SVGAGI. The CDR3 is 15 residues long.